The clone carrying this T cell receptor beta chain appeared a few times. Antigen: not known. This record belongs to a study of T cells after yellow fever vaccination. Study-level points and caveats: Abundant bulk-population clonotypes could contaminate the FACS-sorted repertoires. Reappearance after the booster was observed for most primary-vaccination clones (96% CD4, roughly 90% CD8). Clonotypes shared by both compartments, CD4 and CD8, made up a small share.

A 5'RACE template-switching step, the method used to make TCR cDNA, added a universal primer site and UMIs. Each CDR3 protein is one row after TCRdb ran MiXCR on the 5' RACE reads. The repertoire holds approximately 550,000 distinct CDR3 sequences, with about 19% as singletons. The ends lost 6 bases at V and 1 base at J; junction bases unmatched: 9. The V gene's germline CDR1 is MDHEN and CDR2 SYDVKM. This CDR3 is 16 amino acids long. The chain is built from TRBV28 and TRBJ2-5; 9 nucleotides agree with TRBD1. The material sequenced was PBMCs, taken 15 days after the yellow fever booster vaccination. This clonotype was obtained from a man aged 30 to 39 who received the YFV17D yellow fever vaccine. The CDR3 region is CASSLGQGQIQETQYF. The CDR3 nucleotides read TGTGCCAGCAGCCTCGGACAGGGGCAGATCCAAGAGACCCAGTACTTC.